What follows is one T cell receptor beta chain and its context. These data come from a study of CD8 T cells in Susac syndrome. Random-hexamer reverse transcription was applied to roughly 0.5 to 1 ug RNA. TCRdb re-analysed the immunoSEQ multiplex PCR reads in MiXCR, keeping a single row per CDR3 protein. The sample includes about 190,000 distinct CDR3 sequences, over 85% of them seen just once. V was shortened by 5 bases and J by 7 bases, with 10 bases between the two germline ends. Germline V gene lookup returns CDR1 MDHEN and CDR2 SYDVKM. The CDR3 is made up of 12 amino acids. The origin of this receptor is a human donor in good health. V is TRBV28 and J is TRBJ2-3, with D possibly being TRBD1 (5 bases). Sequencing was done on a sample of CD4+ T cells from PBMCs. CDR3 DNA sequence: TGTGCCAGCAGTCTAGGACATTATACGCAGTATTTT. As protein: CASSLGHYTQYF.